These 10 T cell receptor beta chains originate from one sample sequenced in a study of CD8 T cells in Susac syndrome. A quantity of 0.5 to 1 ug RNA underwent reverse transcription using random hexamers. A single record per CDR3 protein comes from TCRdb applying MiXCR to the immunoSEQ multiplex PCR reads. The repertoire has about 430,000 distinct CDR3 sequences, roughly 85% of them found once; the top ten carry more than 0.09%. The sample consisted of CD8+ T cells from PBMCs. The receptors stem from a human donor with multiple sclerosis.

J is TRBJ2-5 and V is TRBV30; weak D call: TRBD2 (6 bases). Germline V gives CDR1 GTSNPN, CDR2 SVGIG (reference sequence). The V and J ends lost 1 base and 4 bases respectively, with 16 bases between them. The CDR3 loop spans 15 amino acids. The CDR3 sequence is CAWSALMEGGETQYF. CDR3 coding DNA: TGTGCCTGGAGTGCCTTAATGGAGGGAGGAGAGACCCAGTACTTC. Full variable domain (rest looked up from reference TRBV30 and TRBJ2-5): SQTIHQWPATLVQPVGSPLSLECTVEGTSNPNLYWYRQAAGRGLQLLFYSVGIGQISSEVPQNLSASRPQDRQFILSSKKLLLSDSGFYLCAWSALMEGGETQYFGPGTRLLVL.

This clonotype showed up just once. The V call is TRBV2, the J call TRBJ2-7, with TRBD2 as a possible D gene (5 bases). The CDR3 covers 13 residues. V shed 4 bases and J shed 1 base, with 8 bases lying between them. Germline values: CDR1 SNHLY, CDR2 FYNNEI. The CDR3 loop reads CASSAPGSYEQYF. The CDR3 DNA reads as TGTGCCAGCAGTGCACCGGGATCCTACGAGCAGTACTTC.

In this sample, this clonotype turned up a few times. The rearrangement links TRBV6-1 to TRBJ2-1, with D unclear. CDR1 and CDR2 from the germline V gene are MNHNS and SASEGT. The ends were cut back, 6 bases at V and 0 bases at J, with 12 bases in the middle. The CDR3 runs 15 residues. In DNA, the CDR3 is TGTGCCAGCAGCTCCAGTCAGGACTCCTACAATGAGCAGTTCTTC. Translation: CASSSSQDSYNEQFF.

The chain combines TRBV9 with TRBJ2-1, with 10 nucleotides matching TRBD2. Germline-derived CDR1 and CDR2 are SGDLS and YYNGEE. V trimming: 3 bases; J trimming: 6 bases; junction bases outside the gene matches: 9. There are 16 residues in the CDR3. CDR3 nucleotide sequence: TGTGCCAGCAGCGCCAGAGCGGGAGGGATCCCCAATGAGCAGTTCTTC. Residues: CASSARAGGIPNEQFF.

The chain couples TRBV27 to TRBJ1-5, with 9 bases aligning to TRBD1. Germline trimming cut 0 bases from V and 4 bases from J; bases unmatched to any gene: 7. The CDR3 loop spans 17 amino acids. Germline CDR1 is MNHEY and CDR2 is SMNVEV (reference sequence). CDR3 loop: CASSLSRDRGDNQPQHF. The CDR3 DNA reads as TGTGCCAGCAGTTTATCGAGAGACAGGGGGGATAATCAGCCCCAGCATTTT.

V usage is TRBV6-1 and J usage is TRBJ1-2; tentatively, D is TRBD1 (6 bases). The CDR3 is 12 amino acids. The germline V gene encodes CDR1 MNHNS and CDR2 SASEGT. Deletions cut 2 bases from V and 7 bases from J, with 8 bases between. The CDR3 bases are TGTGCCAGCAGTGAAAGGGGGTTTGGCTACACCTTC. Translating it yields CASSERGFGYTF.

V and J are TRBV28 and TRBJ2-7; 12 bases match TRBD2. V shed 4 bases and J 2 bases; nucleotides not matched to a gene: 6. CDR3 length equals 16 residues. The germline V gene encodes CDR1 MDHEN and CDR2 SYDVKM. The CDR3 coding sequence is TGTGCCAGCAGTTCCGGGACTAGCGGGTATCCCTACGAGCAGTACTTC. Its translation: CASSSGTSGYPYEQYF.

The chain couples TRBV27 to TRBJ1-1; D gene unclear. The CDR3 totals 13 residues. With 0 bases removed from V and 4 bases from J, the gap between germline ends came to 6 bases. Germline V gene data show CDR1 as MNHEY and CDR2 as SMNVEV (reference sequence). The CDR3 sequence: CASSLSVSTEAFF. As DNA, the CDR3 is TGTGCCAGCAGTTTATCAGTGTCCACTGAAGCTTTCTTT.

CDR3 coding DNA: TGTGCCAGTAGTACTTGGGACGGGACCTACGAGCAGTACTTC. It translates to CASSTWDGTYEQYF. This chain uses TRBV19 with TRBJ2-7, with D perhaps matching TRBD1 or TRBD2 (5 bases each). Germline CDR1 reads LNHDA; CDR2 reads SQIVND (reference sequence). V lost 4 bases to trimming and J lost 2 bases, with 12 bases between them. This CDR3 comprises 14 residues. The full variable domain, in which reference TRBV19 and TRBJ2-7 provide the parts outside the CDR3, is DGGITQSPKYLFRKEGQNVTLSCEQNLNHDAMYWYRQDPGQGLRLIYYSQIVNDFQKGDIAEGYSVSREKKESFPLTVTSAQKNPTAFYLCASSTWDGTYEQYFGPGTRLTVT.

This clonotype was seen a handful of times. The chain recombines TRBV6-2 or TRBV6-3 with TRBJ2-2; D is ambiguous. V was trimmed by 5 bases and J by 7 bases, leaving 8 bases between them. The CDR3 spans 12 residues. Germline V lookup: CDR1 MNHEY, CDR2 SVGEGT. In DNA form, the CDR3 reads TGTGCCAGCAGTCGGTTGAACGGGGAGCTGTTTTTT. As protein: CASSRLNGELFF.